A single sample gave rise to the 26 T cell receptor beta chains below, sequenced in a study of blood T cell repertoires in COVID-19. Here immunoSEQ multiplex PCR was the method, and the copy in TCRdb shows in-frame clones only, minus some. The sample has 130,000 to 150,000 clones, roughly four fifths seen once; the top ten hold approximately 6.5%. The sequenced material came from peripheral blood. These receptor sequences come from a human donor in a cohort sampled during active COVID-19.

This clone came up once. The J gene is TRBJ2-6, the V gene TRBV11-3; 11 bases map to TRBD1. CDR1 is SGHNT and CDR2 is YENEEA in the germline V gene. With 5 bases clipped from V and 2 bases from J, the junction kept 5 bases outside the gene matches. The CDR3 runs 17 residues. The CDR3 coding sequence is TGTGCCAGCAGCCTAGGGGGACAGGGGGCTGGGGCCAACGTCCTGACTTTC. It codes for CASSLGGQGAGANVLTF.

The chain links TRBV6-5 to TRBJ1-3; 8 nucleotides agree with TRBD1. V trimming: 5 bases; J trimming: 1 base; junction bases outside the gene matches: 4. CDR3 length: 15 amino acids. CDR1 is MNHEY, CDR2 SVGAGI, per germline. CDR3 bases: TGTGCCAGCAGTCCTCGACAGGGGTCTGGAAACACCATATATTTT. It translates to CASSPRQGSGNTIYF.

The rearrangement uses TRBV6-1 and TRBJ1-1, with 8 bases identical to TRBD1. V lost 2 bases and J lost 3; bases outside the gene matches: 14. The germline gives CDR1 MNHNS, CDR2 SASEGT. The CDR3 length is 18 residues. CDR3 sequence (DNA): TGTGCCAGCAGTGAATCGAGGGCAGGGGGCTGGTTGGACACTGAAGCTTTCTTT. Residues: CASSESRAGGWLDTEAFF.

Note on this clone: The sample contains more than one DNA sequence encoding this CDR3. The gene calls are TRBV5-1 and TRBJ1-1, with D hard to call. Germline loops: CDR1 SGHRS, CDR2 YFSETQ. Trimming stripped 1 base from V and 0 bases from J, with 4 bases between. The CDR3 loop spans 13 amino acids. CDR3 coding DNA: TGCGCCAGCAGCTTGTCAATGAACACTGAAGCTTTCTTT. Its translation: CASSLSMNTEAFF.

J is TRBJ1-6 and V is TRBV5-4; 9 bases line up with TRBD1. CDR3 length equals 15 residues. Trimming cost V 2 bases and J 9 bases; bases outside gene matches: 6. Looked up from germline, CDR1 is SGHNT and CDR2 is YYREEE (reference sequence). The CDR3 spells CASSFPTGGGSPLHF. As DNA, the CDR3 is TGTGCCAGCAGCTTCCCGACAGGGGGAGGTTCACCCCTCCACTTT.

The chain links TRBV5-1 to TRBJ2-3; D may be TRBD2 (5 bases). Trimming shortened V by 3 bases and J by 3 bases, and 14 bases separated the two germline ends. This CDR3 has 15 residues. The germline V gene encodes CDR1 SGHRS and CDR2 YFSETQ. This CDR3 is CASSWAGTGTDTQYF. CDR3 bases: TGCGCCAGCAGCTGGGCCGGAACGGGGACAGATACGCAGTATTTT.

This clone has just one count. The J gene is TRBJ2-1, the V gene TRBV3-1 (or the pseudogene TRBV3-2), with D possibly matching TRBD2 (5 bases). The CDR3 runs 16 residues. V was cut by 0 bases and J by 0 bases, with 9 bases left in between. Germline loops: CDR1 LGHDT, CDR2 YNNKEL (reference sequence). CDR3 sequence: CASSQDPGNSYNEQFF. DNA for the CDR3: TGTGCCAGCAGCCAAGATCCGGGGAACTCCTACAATGAGCAGTTCTTC.

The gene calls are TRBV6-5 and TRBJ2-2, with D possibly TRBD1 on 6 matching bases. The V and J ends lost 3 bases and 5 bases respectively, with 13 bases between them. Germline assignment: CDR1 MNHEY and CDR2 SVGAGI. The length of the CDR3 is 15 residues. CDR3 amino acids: CASSYGGEGTGELFF. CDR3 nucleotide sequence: TGTGCCAGCAGTTATGGGGGCGAAGGAACCGGGGAGCTGTTTTTT.

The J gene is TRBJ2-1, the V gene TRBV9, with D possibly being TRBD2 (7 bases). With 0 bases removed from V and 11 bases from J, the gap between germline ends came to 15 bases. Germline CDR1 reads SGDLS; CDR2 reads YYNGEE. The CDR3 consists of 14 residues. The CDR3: CASSVDRGARQQFF. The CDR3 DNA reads TGTGCCAGCAGCGTAGACCGGGGGGCCCGTCAGCAGTTCTTC.

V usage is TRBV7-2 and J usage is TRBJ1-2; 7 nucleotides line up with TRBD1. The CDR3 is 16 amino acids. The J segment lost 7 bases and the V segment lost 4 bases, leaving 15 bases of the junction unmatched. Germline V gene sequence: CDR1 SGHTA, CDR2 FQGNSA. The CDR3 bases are TGTGCCAGCAGCTATTTCACCCTTCAGGGGGTGGGTGGCTACACCTTC. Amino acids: CASSYFTLQGVGGYTF.

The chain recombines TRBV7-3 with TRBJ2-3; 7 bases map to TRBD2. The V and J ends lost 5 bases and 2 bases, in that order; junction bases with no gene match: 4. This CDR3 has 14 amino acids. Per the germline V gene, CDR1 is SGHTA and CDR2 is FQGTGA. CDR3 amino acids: CASSVTSDTDTQYF. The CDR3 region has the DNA TGTGCCAGCAGCGTCACTAGCGACACAGATACGCAGTATTTT. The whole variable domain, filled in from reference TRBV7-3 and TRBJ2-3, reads GAGVSQTPSNKVTEKGKYVELRCDPISGHTALYWYRQSLGQGPEFLIYFQGTGAADDSGLPNDRFFAVRPEGSVSTLKIQRTERGDSAVYLCASSVTSDTDTQYFGPGTRLTVL.

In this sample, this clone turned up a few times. Written as DNA, the CDR3 is TGTGCCAGCAGCACCCAGACAGGGACTGAAGCTTTCTTT. Translating it yields CASSTQTGTEAFF. The chain joins TRBV7-2 to TRBJ1-1; TRBD1 agrees at 7 bases. Germline CDR1 and CDR2: SGHTA and FQGNSA. V was pared by 5 bases and J by 5 bases, with 5 bases of the junction left unmatched. The CDR3 contains 13 residues. Using reference TRBV7-2 and TRBJ1-1 for the parts outside the CDR3, the full variable domain is GAGVSQSPSNKVTEKGKDVELRCDPISGHTALYWYRQSLGQGLEFLIYFQGNSAPDKSGLPSDRFSAERTGGSVSTLTIQRTQQEDSAVYLCASSTQTGTEAFFGQGTRLTVV.

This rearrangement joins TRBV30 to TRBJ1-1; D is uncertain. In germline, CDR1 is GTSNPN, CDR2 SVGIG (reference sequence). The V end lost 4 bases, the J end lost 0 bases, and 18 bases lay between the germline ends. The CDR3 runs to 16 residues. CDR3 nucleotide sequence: TGTGCCTGGAAGGAATTGGACGGACTAATGAACACTGAAGCTTTCTTT. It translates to CAWKELDGLMNTEAFF.

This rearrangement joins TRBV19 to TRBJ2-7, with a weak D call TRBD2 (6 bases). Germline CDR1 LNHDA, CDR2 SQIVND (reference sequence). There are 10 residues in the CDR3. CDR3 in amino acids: CGGGGYEQYF. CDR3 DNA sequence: TGTGGAGGTGGAGGGTACGAGCAGTACTTC.

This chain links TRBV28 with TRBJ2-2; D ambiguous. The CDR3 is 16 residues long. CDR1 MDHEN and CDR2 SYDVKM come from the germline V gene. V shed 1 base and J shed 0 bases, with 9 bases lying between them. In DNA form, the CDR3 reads TGTGCCAGCAGTTTATTCAGGCACTCGAACACCGGGGAGCTGTTTTTT. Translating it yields CASSLFRHSNTGELFF.

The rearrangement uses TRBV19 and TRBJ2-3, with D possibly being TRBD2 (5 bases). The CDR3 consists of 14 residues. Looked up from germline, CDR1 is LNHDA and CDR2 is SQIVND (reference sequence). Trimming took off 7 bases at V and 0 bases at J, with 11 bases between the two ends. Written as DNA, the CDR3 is TGTGCCAGTACCAGCGGAACTAGCACAGATACGCAGTATTTT. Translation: CASTSGTSTDTQYF.

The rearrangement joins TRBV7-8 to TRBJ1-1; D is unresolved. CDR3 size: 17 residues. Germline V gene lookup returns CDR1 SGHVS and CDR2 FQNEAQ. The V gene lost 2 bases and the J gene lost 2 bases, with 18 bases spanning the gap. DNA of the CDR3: TGTGCCAGCAGCTTAATGAGGAGGAAAATCTTCAACACTGAAGCTTTCTTT. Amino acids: CASSLMRRKIFNTEAFF.

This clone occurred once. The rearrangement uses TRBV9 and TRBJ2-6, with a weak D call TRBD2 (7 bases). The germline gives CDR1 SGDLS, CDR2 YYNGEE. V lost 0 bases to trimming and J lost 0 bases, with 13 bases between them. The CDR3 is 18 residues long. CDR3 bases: TGTGCCAGCAGCGTAGAAGGGGGGGCCCTCTCTGGGGCCAACGTCCTGACTTTC. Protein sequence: CASSVEGGALSGANVLTF. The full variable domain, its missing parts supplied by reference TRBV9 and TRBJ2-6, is DSGVTQTPKHLITATGQRVTLRCSPRSGDLSVYWYQQSLDQGLQFLIQYYNGEERAKGNILERFSAQQFPDLHSELNLSSLELGDSALYFCASSVEGGALSGANVLTFGAGSRLTVL.

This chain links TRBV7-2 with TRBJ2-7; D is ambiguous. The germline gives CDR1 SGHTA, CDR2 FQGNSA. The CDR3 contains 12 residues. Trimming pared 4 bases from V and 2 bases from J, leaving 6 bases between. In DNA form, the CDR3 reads TGTGCCAGCAGCTCACAGACCTACGAGCAGTACTTC. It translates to CASSSQTYEQYF.

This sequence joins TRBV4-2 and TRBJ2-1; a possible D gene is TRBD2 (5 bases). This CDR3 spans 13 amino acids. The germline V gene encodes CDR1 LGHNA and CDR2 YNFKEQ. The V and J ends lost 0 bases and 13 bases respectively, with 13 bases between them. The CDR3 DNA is TGTGCCAGCAGCCAAGATCCCGGGATGCGACAGTTCTTC. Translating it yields CASSQDPGMRQFF.

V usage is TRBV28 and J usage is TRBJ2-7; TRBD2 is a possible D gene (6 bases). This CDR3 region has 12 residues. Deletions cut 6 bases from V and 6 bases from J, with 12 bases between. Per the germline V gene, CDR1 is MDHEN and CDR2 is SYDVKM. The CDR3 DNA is TGTGCCAGCAGACCAAGCGGGTCCGAGCAGTACTTC. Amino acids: CASRPSGSEQYF.

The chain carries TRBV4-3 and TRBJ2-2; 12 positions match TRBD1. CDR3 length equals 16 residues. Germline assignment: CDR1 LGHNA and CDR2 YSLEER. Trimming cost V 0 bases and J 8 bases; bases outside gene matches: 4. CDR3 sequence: CASSQEGTGGGGELFF. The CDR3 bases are TGCGCCAGCAGCCAAGAGGGGACAGGGGGCGGAGGGGAGCTGTTTTTT.

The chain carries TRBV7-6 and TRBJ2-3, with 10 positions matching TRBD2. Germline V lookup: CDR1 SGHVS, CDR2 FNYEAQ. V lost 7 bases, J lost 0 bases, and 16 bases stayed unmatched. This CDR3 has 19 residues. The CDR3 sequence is CASTATSGGAADSTDTQYF. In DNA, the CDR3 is TGTGCCAGCACCGCAACGAGCGGGGGGGCCGCCGATAGCACAGATACGCAGTATTTT.

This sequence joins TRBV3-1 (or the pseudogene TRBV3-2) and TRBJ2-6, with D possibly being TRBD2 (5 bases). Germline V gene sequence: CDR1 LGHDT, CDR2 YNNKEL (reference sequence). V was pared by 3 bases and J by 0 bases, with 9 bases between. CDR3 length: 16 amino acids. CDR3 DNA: TGTGCCAGCAGCCAGCGGGTCGTCTCTGGGGCCAACGTCCTGACTTTC. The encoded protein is CASSQRVVSGANVLTF.

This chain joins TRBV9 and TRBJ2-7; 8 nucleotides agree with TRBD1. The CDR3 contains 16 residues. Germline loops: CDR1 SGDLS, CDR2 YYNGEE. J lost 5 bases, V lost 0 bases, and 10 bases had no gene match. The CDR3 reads CASSVGVGQGPNEQYF. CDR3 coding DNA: TGTGCCAGCAGCGTAGGTGTTGGACAGGGTCCGAACGAGCAGTACTTC.

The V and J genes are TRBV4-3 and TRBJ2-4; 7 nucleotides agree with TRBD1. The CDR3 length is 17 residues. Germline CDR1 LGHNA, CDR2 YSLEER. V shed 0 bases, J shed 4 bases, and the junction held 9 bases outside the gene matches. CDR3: CASSQEYRGVRKNIQYF. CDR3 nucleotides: TGCGCCAGCAGCCAAGAGTACAGGGGTGTGCGGAAAAACATTCAGTACTTC.